The 25 T cell receptor beta chains below were found in one sample sequenced in a study of blood T cell repertoires in COVID-19. Produced via immunoSEQ multiplex PCR; TCRdb's table is partial and in-frame only. Of some 170,000 clones listed, roughly 87% were seen once; the top ten hold 1.5% to 2%. Sequenced input: peripheral blood. The receptors originated from a woman in her fifties or sixties with acute or convalescent COVID-19.

The chain uses TRBV9 and TRBJ1-2, with TRBD1 matching over 12 bases. CDR1 and CDR2 (germline): SGDLS, YYNGEE. The CDR3 loop spans 15 amino acids. V was clipped by 3 bases and J by 8 bases; unmatched bases: 8. CDR3 residues: CASSAAGQGAWGYTF. As DNA, the CDR3 is TGTGCCAGCAGCGCGGCGGGACAGGGGGCTTGGGGCTACACCTTC.

The chain uses TRBV7-9 and TRBJ1-5; D is uncertain. Trimming pared 1 base from V and 2 bases from J, leaving 9 bases between. CDR1 SEHNR and CDR2 FQNEAQ come from the germline V gene (reference sequence). The CDR3 runs 15 residues. Here the CDR3 reads CASSLVGDGNQPQHF. In nucleotides, the CDR3 is TGTGCCAGCAGCTTAGTGGGAGACGGCAATCAGCCCCAGCATTTT.

This chain links TRBV3-1 (or the pseudogene TRBV3-2) with TRBJ1-1; 9 bases fit TRBD1. CDR3 length equals 19 residues. Germline-derived CDR1 and CDR2 are LGHDT and YNNKEL (reference sequence). Trimming removed 0 bases from V and 0 bases from J; junction bases left unmatched: 11. In nucleotides, the CDR3 is TGTGCCAGCAGCCAAGATAACTTTCGGGGACAGGGATTGAACACTGAAGCTTTCTTT. Protein sequence: CASSQDNFRGQGLNTEAFF.

The chain combines TRBV11-3 with TRBJ2-5; 10 bases are shared with TRBD1. Trimming took 1 base from V and 5 from J; bases not matched to a gene: 4. The CDR3 contains 15 residues. Germline CDR1 SGHNT, CDR2 YENEEA. The CDR3 here is CASSLGGTGDETQYF. CDR3 DNA: TGTGCCAGCAGCTTAGGGGGGACAGGGGACGAGACCCAGTACTTC.

As to this clone: A much larger clone lies one base from this, so it may be a read error. This chain uses TRBV9 with TRBJ2-2; 9 positions match TRBD2. Germline V gene sequence: CDR1 SGDLS, CDR2 YYNGEE. V dropped 3 bases and J dropped 3; count of bases not matched to a gene: 3. This CDR3 is built from 15 residues. CDR3 sequence (DNA): TGTGCCAGCAGCGGCGCGGGGGGGTACACCGGGGAGCTGTTTTTT. This encodes CASSGAGGYTGELFF.

The gene calls are TRBV6-6 and TRBJ1-1; 9 nucleotides line up with TRBD1. V dropped 5 bases and J dropped 11; count of bases not matched to a gene: 12. The CDR3 is 14 amino acids. Germline CDR1 is MNHNY and CDR2 is SVGAGI (reference sequence). CDR3 DNA: TGTGCCAGCAGTACAGGGGGCGCCGGGGGTTTGGCTTTCTTT. It translates to CASSTGGAGGLAFF.

The chain combines TRBV7-3 with TRBJ1-1; no reliable D call. The germline CDR1 and CDR2 sequences are SGHTA and FQGTGA. The CDR3 loop spans 13 amino acids. V was cut by 1 base and J by 3 bases, with 6 bases left in between. The CDR3 sequence is CASSLSLYTEAFF. The CDR3 nucleotides are TGTGCCAGCAGCTTAAGTTTATACACTGAAGCTTTCTTT.

The rearrangement links TRBV18 to TRBJ2-3, with a possible D match to TRBD1 (5 bases). There are 13 residues in the CDR3. Germline V gives CDR1 KGHSH, CDR2 LQKENI. V dropped 4 bases and J dropped 5 bases, with 10 bases sitting between them. The CDR3 here is CASSLSRVDTQYF. The CDR3 nucleotides read TGTGCCAGCTCACTCTCCAGGGTAGATACGCAGTATTTT. The complete variable domain, with remaining parts taken from reference TRBV18 and TRBJ2-3, reads NAGVMQNPRHLVRRRGQEARLRCSPMKGHSHVYWYRQLPEEGLKFMVYLQKENIIDESGMPKERFSAEFPKEGPSILRIQQVVRGDSAAYFCASSLSRVDTQYFGPGTRLTVL.

DNA for the CDR3: TGCGCCAGCAGCATGGGACAGGGGGCGGGAAAGACCCAGTACTTC. The encoded protein is CASSMGQGAGKTQYF. V is TRBV5-1 and J is TRBJ2-5; 12 nucleotides line up with TRBD1. The CDR3 loop spans 15 amino acids. V lost 4 bases and J lost 6; bases outside the gene matches: 7. CDR1 and CDR2 from the germline V gene are SGHRS and YFSETQ.

V and J are TRBV5-5 and TRBJ2-7; 10 positions agree with TRBD1. The germline V gene encodes CDR1 SGHKS and CDR2 YYEKEE (reference sequence). The V gene end was trimmed by 3 bases and the J gene end by 4 bases; junction bases not matched to a gene: 4. The CDR3 has 14 residues. CDR3 protein: CASSSGQGKYEQYF. The CDR3 DNA follows: TGTGCCAGCAGCTCGGGACAGGGGAAATACGAGCAGTACTTC.

The V and J genes are TRBV20-1 and TRBJ2-1; D is possibly TRBD1 (6 bases). Per the germline V gene, CDR1 is DFQATT and CDR2 is SNEGSKA (reference sequence). This CDR3 has 11 residues. The CDR3 DNA is TGCAGACTTACGGCAGGGGAGGAGCAGTTCTTC. It specifies CRLTAGEEQFF.

The chain is built from TRBV6-6 and TRBJ2-7; no clear D. Germline CDR1 is MNHNY and CDR2 is SVGAGI (reference sequence). V lost 2 bases and J 2 bases, leaving 16 bases between the germline ends. This CDR3 spans 16 amino acids. The DNA of the CDR3 is TGTGCCAGCAGTTACGCAGGCCCCCAGCAAGCCTACGAGCAGTACTTC. This codes for CASSYAGPQQAYEQYF.

This clone was seen only once. The chain combines TRBV5-1 with TRBJ2-5; D is perhaps TRBD2 (6 bases). The CDR3 has 15 amino acids. Germline V CDR1 and CDR2: SGHRS, YFSETQ. Trimming left V 4 bases short and J 0 bases short, with 13 bases between. The CDR3 DNA reads as TGCGCCAGCAGCCCAAACCCTAGCGACCAAGAGACCCAGTACTTC. This translates into CASSPNPSDQETQYF.

V gene TRBV2 combines with J gene TRBJ1-2, with TRBD1 matching 10 bases. Trimming took 4 bases from V and 8 from J; bases not matched to a gene: 4. Germline lookup yields CDR1 SNHLY and CDR2 FYNNEI. The CDR3 has 13 residues. The CDR3 sequence: CASSGQGAVGYTF. The CDR3 DNA follows: TGTGCCAGCAGTGGACAGGGGGCAGTGGGCTACACCTTC.

Note on this clone: The junction differs from germline at one of its ends, possibly a read error. The J gene is TRBJ2-1, the V gene TRBV20-1; 14 bases match TRBD2. The length of the CDR3 is 11 residues. Germline-derived CDR1 and CDR2 are DFQATT and SNEGSKA (reference sequence). CDR3 loop: CSARTSGGRVF. CDR3 coding DNA: TGCAGTGCAAGGACTAGCGGGGGGAGGGTCTTC.

V usage is TRBV4-1 and J usage is TRBJ1-2; D uncertain. V lost 0 bases and J 7 bases, leaving 9 bases between the germline ends. CDR1 and CDR2 from the germline V gene are MGHRA and YSYEKL. This CDR3 has 13 residues. The CDR3 bases are TGCGCCAGCAGCCAAGATCTCGCGGTTGGCTACACCTTC. This translates into CASSQDLAVGYTF.

The J gene is TRBJ1-6, the V gene TRBV5-1; D gene ambiguous. The CDR3 spans 19 residues. Germline-derived CDR1 and CDR2 are SGHRS and YFSETQ. Trimming took off 0 bases at V and 0 bases at J, with 16 bases between the two ends. The CDR3 DNA sequence: TGCGCCAGCAGCTTGGTTGGCGGGAGAGGGAGCTCCTATAATTCACCCCTCCACTTT. Protein: CASSLVGGRGSSYNSPLHF.

The count of this clone is one. The chain carries TRBV11-2 and TRBJ1-1; 8 bases are a match to TRBD1. V was pared by 3 bases and J by 5 bases, with 5 bases of the junction left unmatched. The CDR3 covers 14 residues. Germline assignment: CDR1 SGHAT and CDR2 FQNNGV. As DNA, the CDR3 is TGTGCCAGCAGCTTCCAGACAGGGGTTACTGAAGCTTTCTTT. This translates into CASSFQTGVTEAFF.

The chain joins TRBV10-3 to TRBJ2-7; 8 nucleotides line up with TRBD2. The CDR3 loop spans 12 amino acids. Germline loops: CDR1 ENHRY, CDR2 SYGVKD. J gave up 5 bases and V 8 bases, and 5 bases lay outside the gene matches. The CDR3 DNA reads as TGTGCCATCCAGAGCGGGAGCGACGAGCAGTACTTC. Translating it yields CAIQSGSDEQYF.

The J gene is TRBJ2-2, the V gene TRBV9; D possibly corresponds to TRBD2 (5 bases). The germline V gene encodes CDR1 SGDLS and CDR2 YYNGEE. CDR3 size: 16 residues. V was cut by 3 bases and J by 4 bases, with 16 bases left in between. CDR3 region: CASSDRGLSLTGELFF. The CDR3 coding sequence is TGTGCCAGCAGCGACCGGGGATTGAGCCTCACCGGGGAGCTGTTTTTT.

V usage is TRBV5-8 and J usage is TRBJ2-7, with TRBD2 identical over 10 bases. Germline V gene data show CDR1 as SGHTS and CDR2 as YDEGEE. CDR3 length equals 17 residues. The V gene end was trimmed by 0 bases and the J gene end by 2 bases; junction bases not matched to a gene: 8. As DNA, the CDR3 is TGTGCCAGCAGCTTGGGGAATGGGCTAGCGGGGGCCTACGAGCAGTACTTC. It translates to CASSLGNGLAGAYEQYF.

The chain is built from TRBV5-1 and TRBJ2-1, with 8 bases lining up with TRBD2. The ends lost 4 bases at V and 7 bases at J; junction bases unmatched: 13. The CDR3 totals 16 residues. Germline CDR1 and CDR2: SGHRS and YFSETQ. CDR3 loop: CASSADLGLASNEQFF. The CDR3 DNA reads as TGCGCCAGCAGCGCCGACCTTGGACTAGCTTCAAATGAGCAGTTCTTC.

In this sample, this clone turned up once. This rearrangement joins TRBV7-8 to TRBJ2-6; D is perhaps TRBD1 (6 bases). V was clipped by 3 bases and J by 1 base, with 10 bases between them. The CDR3 totals 16 residues. CDR1 and CDR2 (germline): SGHVS, FQNEAQ. CDR3 residues: CASSFTGLSGANVLTF. The CDR3 DNA reads TGTGCCAGCAGCTTTACAGGGCTATCTGGGGCCAACGTCCTGACTTTC.

The chain links TRBV24-1 to TRBJ1-2; D gene ambiguous. The CDR3 totals 15 residues. Germline CDR1 reads KGHDR; CDR2 reads SFDVKD. Trimming shortened V by 4 bases and J by 5 bases, and 16 bases separated the two germline ends. Here the CDR3 reads CATSDSAGAGYGYTF. In nucleotides, the CDR3 is TGTGCCACCAGTGACTCCGCGGGCGCAGGTTATGGCTACACCTTC.

The chain uses TRBV6-5 and TRBJ1-2, with 7 bases matching TRBD1. With 0 bases clipped from V and 1 base from J, the junction kept 2 bases outside the gene matches. This CDR3 spans 15 amino acids. Germline loops: CDR1 MNHEY, CDR2 SVGAGI. The CDR3 coding sequence is TGTGCCAGCAGTTACTCTAACAGGGGTAACTATGGCTACACCTTC. Protein product: CASSYSNRGNYGYTF.